This T cell receptor beta chain was obtained from a study of T cells in Graves' hyperthyroidism and ophthalmopathy. Whole-study context: Peripheral blood draws took place at initial diagnosis, ahead of any treatment.

In this sample, this clonotype turned up many times. RNA transcripts served as the template for amplifying TCR beta CDR3 regions. HTBI primers were used for first-round RT-PCR of the TCR CDR3. MiXCR, run by TCRdb on the multiplex PCR reads, gives a single entry per CDR3 protein. The repertoire includes 140,000 or so distinct CDR3 sequences, approximately 20% of them detected once, and roughly 71% sits in the top ten. The CDR3 loop spans 15 amino acids. Germline loops: CDR1 LGHDT, CDR2 YNNKEL (reference sequence). The V end was cut by 6 bases, the J end by 0 bases, with 12 bases between. This chain uses TRBV3-1 with TRBJ1-3; D unresolved. Input material: blood. The receptor was derived from a woman in her 50s with Graves' hyperthyroidism that later progressed to Graves' ophthalmopathy. The CDR3 nucleotides read TGTGCCAGCAGACCACCCCTAACCTCTGGAAACACCATATATTTT. It yields the protein CASRPPLTSGNTIYF.